This T cell receptor beta chain was found in a study of T cell repertoires in cytomegalovirus infection. Only a few counts were recorded for this clonotype. The antigen is undetermined. TCRdb called the reads again in MiXCR, with one record for every CDR3 protein. The sample lists some 700,000 distinct CDR3 sequences, roughly a third occurring once. This TCR was recovered from a human donor in good health (CMV status not recorded). Some clones in this sample may be carry-over from other donors' samples. The sample here was cultured PBMCs, taken from culture after CMV antigen stimulation.

The CDR3 DNA reads as TGTGCCAGCAGCAAGGGACTAGCGGGACGTGGGTACGAGGAGCTGTTTTTT. It specifies CASSKGLAGRGYEELFF. The chain combines TRBV7-2 with TRBJ2-2; TRBD2 agrees at 13 bases. Germline lookup yields CDR1 SGHTA and CDR2 FQGNSA. This CDR3 spans 17 amino acids. V was clipped by 5 bases and J by 10 bases; unmatched bases: 13.